Below, 18 T cell receptor beta chains from the same sample are listed, as sequenced in a study of human T cells and chemical hapten exposure. TCRdb used MiXCR to reprocess the 5' RACE reads, holding one entry per CDR3 protein. The data show approximately 110,000 distinct CDR3 sequences, roughly 19% seen once. Total RNA was isolated from whole blood that had not been fractionated. The receptors here all came from a human donor in good health.

The chain is built from TRBV20-1 and TRBJ2-7, with D unclear. Germline V gives CDR1 DFQATT, CDR2 SNEGSKA (reference sequence). The CDR3 is 11 amino acids. V lost 6 bases, J lost 5 bases, and 11 bases lay in between. DNA of the CDR3: TGCAGTGCACTGCCCGAGGACGAGCAGTACTTC. This encodes CSALPEDEQYF.

This clonotype was found a few times. This chain connects TRBV5-1 to TRBJ2-1; 12 bases agree with TRBD2. CDR1 and CDR2 (germline): SGHRS, YFSETQ. V shed 1 base, J shed 4 bases, and the junction held 6 bases outside the gene matches. This CDR3 spans 17 amino acids. DNA of the CDR3: TGCGCCAGCAGCTTGCCGGCTAGCGGGAGGGCGTACAATGAGCAGTTCTTC. It specifies CASSLPASGRAYNEQFF. Filled out from reference TRBV5-1 and TRBJ2-1, the complete variable domain reads KAGVTQTPRYLIKTRGQQVTLSCSPISGHRSVSWYQQTPGQGLQFLFEYFSETQRNKGNFPGRFSGRQFSNSRSEMNVSTLELGDSALYLCASSLPASGRAYNEQFFGPGTRLTVL.

This clonotype was seen repeatedly, ten times or more. The chain uses TRBV3-1 and TRBJ2-2, with TRBD2 as a possible D gene (6 bases). Germline values: CDR1 LGHDT, CDR2 YNNKEL (reference sequence). The V and J ends lost 4 bases and 2 bases respectively, with 8 bases between them. The CDR3 is made up of 14 amino acids. DNA for the CDR3: TGTGCCAGCAGCCTGGGACTCAACACCGGGGAGCTGTTTTTT. Translated: CASSLGLNTGELFF.

This clonotype appeared a few times. The CDR3 coding sequence is TGTGCCAGCAGCTTAGAGCGTGTCGATGAGCAGTTCTTC. This sequence encodes CASSLERVDEQFF. V is TRBV11-2 and J is TRBJ2-1; unclear D gene. The germline V gene encodes CDR1 SGHAT and CDR2 FQNNGV. V was shortened by 0 bases and J by 8 bases, with 8 bases between the two germline ends. This CDR3 is 13 amino acids long.

There are a few counts of this clonotype. The chain recombines TRBV27 with TRBJ2-7, with D possibly being TRBD1 (6 bases). The CDR3 covers 16 residues. V dropped 2 bases and J dropped 1 base, with 15 bases sitting between them. Germline V gene data show CDR1 as MNHEY and CDR2 as SMNVEV (reference sequence). CDR3 DNA: TGTGCCAGCAGTTTACAAAACAGGGCCGGTTCCTACGAGCAGTACTTC. This sequence encodes CASSLQNRAGSYEQYF.

This clonotype has just a few counts. V is TRBV7-9 and J is TRBJ2-3; TRBD1 matches at 11 bases. This CDR3 contains 16 residues. The V and J ends lost 4 bases and 2 bases, in that order; junction bases with no gene match: 5. Germline CDR1 SEHNR, CDR2 FQNEAQ (reference sequence). For the CDR3, the DNA is TGTGCCAGCAGCTCGGGACAGGGGGGGATCACAGATACGCAGTATTTT. Its translation is CASSSGQGGITDTQYF.

The V gene is TRBV5-1, the J gene TRBJ1-2, with 9 bases lining up with TRBD1. V dropped 4 bases and J dropped 3; count of bases not matched to a gene: 7. Per germline, CDR1 SGHRS and CDR2 YFSETQ. CDR3 length: 15 amino acids. CDR3 DNA: TGCGCCAGCAGCCGCGAGGGACAGGGAGACTATGGCTACACCTTC. Translated: CASSREGQGDYGYTF.

This clonotype was counted a few times. Written as DNA, the CDR3 is TGTGCCAGCAGCGTGGCTGCGGCTTTTAACACTGAAGCTTTCTTT. Its protein product is CASSVAAAFNTEAFF. The chain joins TRBV28 to TRBJ1-1; no reliable D call. The V and J ends lost 6 bases and 2 bases respectively, with 16 bases between them. This CDR3 is 15 amino acids long. Germline V lookup: CDR1 MDHEN, CDR2 SYDVKM. Complete variable domain (other parts from reference TRBV28 and TRBJ1-1): DVKVTQSSRYLVKRTGEKVFLECVQDMDHENMFWYRQDPGLGLRLIYFSYDVKMKEKGDIPEGYSVSREKKERFSLILESASTNQTSMYLCASSVAAAFNTEAFFGQGTRLTVV.

This chain connects TRBV6-6 to TRBJ2-7; 14 nucleotides match TRBD2. V lost 5 bases to trimming and J lost 2 bases; unmatched junction nucleotides: 11. The CDR3 contains 18 residues. Looked up from germline, CDR1 is MNHNY and CDR2 is SVGAGI (reference sequence). In nucleotides, the CDR3 is TGTGCCAGCAGTCCCGTACCGGGACTAGCGGGAGTAGCCTACGAGCAGTACTTC. This codes for CASSPVPGLAGVAYEQYF.

The V and J genes are TRBV30 and TRBJ1-1; 7 bases agree with TRBD1. The junction had 4 bases not matched to a gene; V was cut back by 3 bases and J by 6 bases. This CDR3 is 12 amino acids long. Germline V gene lookup returns CDR1 GTSNPN and CDR2 SVGIG (reference sequence). The CDR3 reads CAWRVRGPEAFF. CDR3 sequence (DNA): TGTGCCTGGAGGGTAAGGGGGCCTGAAGCTTTCTTT.

Only a few counts were recorded for this clonotype. The chain employs TRBV4-2 and TRBJ2-3, with D hard to call. V lost 0 bases, J lost 8 bases, and 12 bases lay in between. This CDR3 region has 14 residues. CDR1 LGHNA and CDR2 YNFKEQ come from the germline V gene. CDR3 DNA sequence: TGTGCCAGCAGCCAAGAGAACTGGCAATTTACGCAGTATTTT. It specifies CASSQENWQFTQYF.

The V call is TRBV10-1, the J call TRBJ2-7; D gene uncertain. CDR1 is WNHNN and CDR2 is SYGVQD in the germline V gene (reference sequence). The CDR3 is made up of 13 amino acids. Trimming stripped 1 base from V and 6 bases from J, with 10 bases between. In nucleotides, the CDR3 is TGCGCCAGCAGTGAGTTAGGGTTGACCGAGCAGTACTTC. This translates into CASSELGLTEQYF.

The genes are TRBV5-1 and TRBJ1-1, with D maybe TRBD1 (5 bases). Germline lookup yields CDR1 SGHRS and CDR2 YFSETQ. Trimming removed 0 bases at V and 4 bases at J, with 7 bases between. The CDR3 is 13 amino acids. The CDR3 sequence is CASSLAGATEAFF. The CDR3, as DNA: TGCGCCAGCAGCTTGGCTGGGGCCACTGAAGCTTTCTTT.

The rearrangement uses TRBV28 and TRBJ2-7; D unclear. V lost 8 bases to trimming and J lost 2 bases, with 16 bases between them. CDR3 size: 14 residues. Germline CDR1 reads MDHEN; CDR2 reads SYDVKM. The CDR3 here is CASLRPGPPYEQYF. CDR3 in DNA: TGTGCCAGCTTGCGACCCGGGCCACCCTACGAGCAGTACTTC.

In its sample, this clonotype was seen a few times. The chain carries TRBV20-1 and TRBJ2-7; 7 nucleotides agree with TRBD2. V was clipped by 0 bases and J by 2 bases; unmatched bases: 10. The CDR3 is made up of 16 amino acids. Germline loops: CDR1 DFQATT, CDR2 SNEGSKA (reference sequence). This CDR3 reads CSARDQATLAAYEQYF. DNA for the CDR3: TGCAGTGCTAGAGATCAGGCTACGCTAGCGGCCTACGAGCAGTACTTC.

This rearrangement joins TRBV20-1 to TRBJ1-5; D unresolved. The germline CDR1 and CDR2 sequences are DFQATT and SNEGSKA (reference sequence). The ends were cut back, 3 bases at V and 5 bases at J, with 11 bases in the middle. The CDR3 runs 13 residues. The CDR3 loop is CSARADGDQPQHF. Here the CDR3 DNA reads TGCAGTGCTAGGGCGGACGGGGATCAGCCCCAGCATTTT.

The sample holds a few counts of this clonotype. The V and J genes are TRBV19 and TRBJ2-4, with TRBD1 matching 8 bases. The trim removed 5 bases at V and 7 bases at J, leaving 10 bases unmatched. The CDR3 has 15 amino acids. Germline V gene lookup returns CDR1 LNHDA and CDR2 SQIVND (reference sequence). DNA for the CDR3: TGTGCCAGTAGTCTACACGGGACAGGAGGGAACATTCAGTACTTC. Its translation is CASSLHGTGGNIQYF.

This clonotype has only a few counts. This rearrangement joins TRBV12-3 or TRBV12-4 to TRBJ2-5, with 16 bases matching TRBD2. After removal of 5 bases from V and 2 bases from J, the junction contained 8 bases not matched to a gene. The length of the CDR3 is 18 residues. CDR3 amino acids: CASSPGTSGRAGQETQYF. The CDR3 bases are TGTGCCAGCAGTCCCGGGACTAGCGGGAGGGCCGGGCAAGAGACCCAGTACTTC.